Shown below are 23 T cell receptor beta chains from a single sample sequenced in a study of metastatic and nonmetastatic thyroid tumors. TCRdb reprocessed the PCR reads using MiXCR. Of some 41,000 clones detected, around 3.1% appear once; the ten largest clones hold approximately 9.6%. Ahead of thyroid surgery, no patient had received treatment of any kind. Input material: blood. These receptors were taken from a female donor with papillary thyroid cancer or a benign thyroid nodule (not recorded which). Some clones in this sample may be carry-over from other donors' samples.

This chain links TRBV20-1 with TRBJ1-5, with 9 bases that match TRBD1. Germline-derived CDR1 and CDR2 are DFQATT and SNEGSKA (reference sequence). The CDR3 loop spans 16 amino acids. The trim removed 5 bases at V and 5 bases at J, leaving 13 bases unmatched. DNA for the CDR3: TGCAGTGCTCCTACAGGGGGCGCGGGTTTCGATCAGCCCCAGCATTTT. The encoded protein is CSAPTGGAGFDQPQHF.

This clone was observed a few times. The chain links TRBV6-1 to TRBJ2-1; TRBD2 matches 9 bases. Looked up from germline, CDR1 is MNHNS and CDR2 is SASEGT. CDR3 size: 14 residues. J gave up 9 bases and V 6 bases, and 9 bases lay outside the gene matches. The CDR3 here is CASSSGTSIAEQFF. Here the CDR3 DNA reads TGTGCCAGCAGCTCCGGGACTAGCATCGCTGAGCAGTTCTTC.

This clone was detected ten times or more. The gene calls are TRBV28 and TRBJ1-1; 8 bases map to TRBD1. V shed 5 bases, J shed 4 bases, and the junction held 6 bases outside the gene matches. Germline CDR1 MDHEN, CDR2 SYDVKM. The length of the CDR3 is 14 residues. The CDR3 region has the DNA TGTGCCAGCAGTCAGACAGGGGAGGGCACTGAAGCTTTCTTT. The encoded protein is CASSQTGEGTEAFF.

This clone was found many times. The CDR3 DNA reads TGTGCCAGCAGTTGGGGGGGGGGATTGGAAAAACTGTTTTTT. It is translated as CASSWGGGLEKLFF. The gene calls are TRBV12-3 or TRBV12-4 and TRBJ1-4; the D gene is possibly TRBD1 (5 bases). This CDR3 spans 14 amino acids. Trimming stripped 4 bases from V and 8 bases from J, with 14 bases between.

In its sample, this clone was seen many times. The rearrangement uses TRBV29-1 and TRBJ1-3; D gene ambiguous. V dropped 1 base and J dropped 7 bases, with 14 bases sitting between them. Germline V CDR1 and CDR2: SQVTM, ANQGSEA. The CDR3 consists of 14 residues. The CDR3, as DNA: TGCAGCGTTGAAGTCGGGAGTCCGGGGAACACCATATATTTT. Its translation is CSVEVGSPGNTIYF. Supplemented by reference TRBV29-1 and TRBJ1-3, the full variable domain reads SAVISQKPSRDICQRGTSLTIQCQVDSQVTMMFWYRQQPGQSLTLIATANQGSEATYESGFVIDKFPISRPNLTFSTLTVSNMSPEDSSIYLCSVEVGSPGNTIYFGEGSWLTVV.

Ten or more counts support this clone. The J gene is TRBJ2-3, the V gene TRBV4-1; 9 bases are shared with TRBD2. Germline values: CDR1 MGHRA, CDR2 YSYEKL. This CDR3 comprises 15 residues. V lost 4 bases and J lost 6; bases outside the gene matches: 8. The CDR3 nucleotides are TGCGCCAGCAGCCGAGTAGCGGGAGCCGAGGATACGCAGTATTTT. Its protein is CASSRVAGAEDTQYF.

This rearrangement joins TRBV6-2 or TRBV6-3 to TRBJ2-1; 8 nucleotides match TRBD2. The CDR3 consists of 16 residues. Germline V lookup: CDR1 MNHEY, CDR2 SVGEGT. J lost 0 bases, V lost 6 bases, and 7 bases had no gene match. CDR3 in DNA: TGTGCCAGCAGACGACTAGCGCCTAGCTCCTACAATGAGCAGTTCTTC. It translates to CASRRLAPSSYNEQFF.

This clone occurred a few times. V gene TRBV5-1 combines with J gene TRBJ2-3; TRBD1 matches 7 bases. The CDR3 spans 16 residues. Germline CDR1 is SGHRS and CDR2 is YFSETQ. V was clipped by 5 bases and J by 2 bases; unmatched bases: 11. CDR3 sequence: CASSPPGQSHTDTQYF. The CDR3, as DNA: TGCGCCAGCAGTCCGCCGGGACAGTCCCACACAGATACGCAGTATTTT.

The genes are TRBV29-1 and TRBJ2-7; a weak D match, TRBD2 (7 bases). Germline loops: CDR1 SQVTM, CDR2 ANQGSEA. Trimming stripped 7 bases from V and 0 bases from J, with 19 bases between. The CDR3 length is 15 residues. CDR3 residues: CSAAGGGGSSYEQYF. The CDR3 DNA reads TGCAGCGCTGCCGGGGGCGGGGGAAGCTCCTACGAGCAGTACTTC.

This clone was seen ten or more times. V gene TRBV5-1 combines with J gene TRBJ1-1; D is ambiguous. Between the trimmed V and J ends, which lost 2 bases and 5 bases, there was a span of 13 bases. The CDR3 extends over 14 amino acids. Germline V gives CDR1 SGHRS, CDR2 YFSETQ. The chain's CDR3 is CASSLAGERTEAFF. The CDR3 nucleotides are TGCGCCAGCAGCTTAGCGGGCGAGCGGACTGAAGCTTTCTTT.

This clone was recorded many times. The chain links TRBV29-1 to TRBJ2-1; D uncertain. The germline V gene has CDR1 SQVTM and CDR2 ANQGSEA. V was shortened by 3 bases and J by 8 bases, with 11 bases between the two germline ends. The CDR3 contains 12 residues. Here the CDR3 reads CSVDTFGDEQFF. DNA of the CDR3: TGCAGCGTTGATACGTTTGGGGATGAGCAGTTCTTC.

In its sample, this clone was seen many times. The chain has TRBV7-3 and TRBJ1-6; no firm D call. Germline CDR1 is SGHTA and CDR2 is FQGTGA. CDR3 size: 14 residues. The V end lost 1 base, the J end lost 7 bases, and 8 bases lay between the germline ends. In nucleotides, the CDR3 is TGTGCCAGCAGCTTAAACAACAGAAATTCACCCCTCCACTTT. Translation: CASSLNNRNSPLHF.

This clone has a count of ten or more. The gene calls are TRBV28 and TRBJ2-3; 8 bases match TRBD2. This CDR3 comprises 17 residues. V gave up 4 bases and J gave up 5 bases; unmatched junction bases: 14. Germline V gene lookup returns CDR1 MDHEN and CDR2 SYDVKM. Here the CDR3 reads CASSSRLVAGSQDTQYF. CDR3 DNA sequence: TGTGCCAGCAGTTCAAGACTCGTAGCGGGATCACAAGATACGCAGTATTTT.

This clone was counted at least ten times. V and J are TRBV6-1 and TRBJ1-5; TRBD1 agrees at 10 bases. The CDR3 totals 17 residues. Germline V gene lookup returns CDR1 MNHNS and CDR2 SASEGT. The ends lost 6 bases at V and 5 bases at J; junction bases unmatched: 13. The DNA for the CDR3 is TGTGCCAGCAGGCTCGGACAGGGGGTCGAAATCCATCAGCCCCAGCATTTT. Protein product: CASRLGQGVEIHQPQHF.

In this sample, this clone turned up a few times. The chain joins TRBV3-1 to TRBJ2-7, with 11 positions matching TRBD2. The length of the CDR3 is 15 residues. Losses at the gene ends were 1 base for V and 1 base for J; bases not matched to a gene: 0. Looked up from germline, CDR1 is LGHDT and CDR2 is YNNKEL (reference sequence). CDR3 sequence: CASSQGLAGSYEQYF. CDR3 DNA sequence: TGTGCCAGCAGCCAAGGACTAGCGGGGTCCTACGAGCAGTACTTC.

This clone was detected ten times or more. This may be a read error: a much more frequent sequence differs by one nucleotide. The V gene is TRBV7-2, the J gene TRBJ2-7; D could derive from TRBD1 or TRBD2 (5 bases each). From germline, CDR1 is SGHTA and CDR2 FQGNSA. The CDR3 is 12 residues long. The CDR3 sequence: CASSPLGDEQYF. CDR3 coding DNA: TGTGCCAGCAGCCCTCTAGGGGACGAACAGTACTTC.

This chain connects TRBV2 to TRBJ1-2; D not certain. V was cut by 4 bases and J by 8 bases, with 8 bases left in between. Germline lookup yields CDR1 SNHLY and CDR2 FYNNEI. The CDR3 sequence is 11 residues long. Written as DNA, the CDR3 is TGTGCCAGCAGTGGTAGACAAGGCTACACCTTC. It encodes CASSGRQGYTF.

This clone was seen a handful of times. The CDR3 does not end in the conserved phenylalanine or tryptophan, so this is likely a read error. The gene calls are TRBV20-1 and TRBJ2-1; 12 nucleotides agree with TRBD2. The CDR3 covers 19 residues. In germline, CDR1 is DFQATT, CDR2 SNEGSKA (reference sequence). V shed 1 base, J shed 6 bases, and the junction held 16 bases outside the gene matches. This CDR3 reads CSARAAASGRAFRGNEQFS. Written as DNA, the CDR3 is TGCAGTGCTAGAGCGGCGGCTAGCGGGAGGGCCTTTCGGGGCAATGAGCAGTTCTCC.

This clone has a count of ten or more. The chain uses TRBV9 and TRBJ1-3; weak D call: TRBD1 (5 bases). Germline V gene data show CDR1 as SGDLS and CDR2 as YYNGEE. The CDR3 runs 16 residues. Trimming took 0 bases from V and 0 from J, leaving 10 bases between them. The CDR3 nucleotides are TGTGCCAGCAGCGTAGATCCGGACAACTCTGGAAACACCATATATTTT. Translated: CASSVDPDNSGNTIYF.

This clone was picked up many times. The V gene is TRBV4-2, the J gene TRBJ2-1; D call uncertain. Trimming took 0 bases from V and 2 from J, leaving 8 bases between them. The CDR3 contains 15 residues. CDR1 LGHNA and CDR2 YNFKEQ come from the germline V gene. As DNA, the CDR3 is TGTGCCAGCAGCCAAGAAGGAGCCCCCTACAATGAGCAGTTCTTC. As protein: CASSQEGAPYNEQFF.

At least ten counts were recorded for this clone. CDR3 amino acids: CASSLETGVFGYTF. For the CDR3, the DNA is TGCGCCAGCAGCTTGGAGACAGGGGTTTTTGGCTACACCTTC. The chain links TRBV5-1 to TRBJ1-2; TRBD1 matches at 8 bases. CDR1 and CDR2 from the germline V gene are SGHRS and YFSETQ. This CDR3 is built from 14 residues. The junction had 5 bases not matched to a gene; V was cut back by 0 bases and J by 7 bases.

This clone was seen repeatedly, ten times or more. The rearrangement joins TRBV30 to TRBJ1-4; TRBD1 matches 9 bases. With V trimmed by 0 bases and J by 11 bases, 4 bases remained unmatched. CDR3 length: 13 residues. The germline V gene has CDR1 GTSNPN and CDR2 SVGIG (reference sequence). In nucleotides, the CDR3 is TGTGCCTGGAGTGTACAGGGGGCTAGGAAACTGTTTTTT. Translation: CAWSVQGARKLFF.

This clone was seen ten or more times. The chain has TRBV5-1 and TRBJ1-1; the D gene is possibly TRBD1 (5 bases). The CDR3 has 13 amino acids. Germline assignment: CDR1 SGHRS and CDR2 YFSETQ. The V end lost 4 bases, the J end lost 11 bases, and 18 bases lay between the germline ends. The CDR3 region is CASSLDSIGRAFF. The CDR3 DNA follows: TGCGCCAGCAGCCTAGACAGCATAGGACGGGCTTTCTTT.